This entry lists 13 T cell receptor beta chains sequenced from one sample in a study of tumor and adjacent non-tumor tissue in lung cancer. No cell sorting was done before RNA was extracted from the tissue. TCRbeta libraries were built with three rounds of nested PCR, modified from ARM-PCR. TCRdb re-derived calls from the multiplex PCR reads in MiXCR, one entry per CDR3 protein. The data hold just over 200,000 distinct CDR3 sequences, with 60% to 85% observed a single time. Sequencing was performed on lung tumor tissue. The receptors come from a man between 60 and 75 years old with non-small cell lung cancer.

As concerns this clonotype: A much larger clone differs by one base, so this may be a read error. The rearrangement joins TRBV28 to TRBJ2-4; D might be TRBD1 (5 bases). This CDR3 contains 18 residues. Germline values: CDR1 MDHEN, CDR2 SYDVKM. The CDR3 spells CASSLGAAGILARNIQYF. The CDR3 DNA reads as TGTGCCAGCAGTTTAGGGGCTGCAGGGATTTTAGCCAGAAACATTCAGTACTTC.

The V call is TRBV12-5, the J call TRBJ1-2; the D is unclear. This CDR3 comprises 14 residues. The germline gives CDR1 LGHNT, CDR2 FRNRAP. V was clipped by 7 bases and J by 4 bases, with 16 bases between them. CDR3 loop: CASVPEGGGYGYTF. For the CDR3, the DNA is TGTGCTAGTGTTCCCGAGGGTGGAGGCTATGGCTACACCTTC.

Remarks on this clonotype: This could be a read error, since a much larger clone is one nucleotide away. The chain links TRBV4-1 to TRBJ1-3, with D hard to call. The germline gives CDR1 MGHRA, CDR2 YSYEKL. CDR3 length: 17 residues. The CDR3 loop reads CAISHPHSERSGNTIYF. The CDR3 region has the DNA TGCGCCATCAGCCATCCGCACAGTGAACGCTCTGGAAACACCATATATTTT.

CDR3 sequence (DNA): TGTGCCACCATTACTGCTCAACGGGGAAACGGAAACACCATATATTTT. It translates to CATITAQRGNGNTIYF. The rearrangement uses TRBV6-2 or TRBV6-3 and TRBJ1-3, with D hard to call. The germline CDR1 and CDR2 sequences are MNHEY and SVGEGT. V lost 10 bases, J lost 4 bases, and 23 bases lay in between. This CDR3 is 16 amino acids long.

In its sample, this clonotype was seen many times. The J gene is TRBJ1-1, the V gene TRBV6-5, with D tentatively TRBD1 (6 bases). Trimming cost V 6 bases and J 14 bases, with 22 bases left between them. The CDR3 has 13 amino acids. Per the germline V gene, CDR1 is MNHEY and CDR2 is SVGAGI. In DNA form, the CDR3 reads TGTGCCAGCAGGCAACAGACAGGTTCTCGCAGGTTCTTT. It encodes CASRQQTGSRRFF.

This clonotype appeared once. V is TRBV20-1 and J is TRBJ1-5, with a possible D match to TRBD1 (5 bases). The germline V and J ends were trimmed by 7 bases and 6 bases, with 16 bases remaining between them. In germline, CDR1 is DFQATT, CDR2 SNEGSKA (reference sequence). The CDR3 sequence is 13 residues long. The chain's CDR3 is CSVSHGQGQPQHF. The CDR3 DNA sequence: TGCAGTGTCTCGCATGGTCAGGGTCAGCCCCAGCATTTT.

As concerns this clonotype: A much larger clonotype is one base distant, so this may be a read error. The chain recombines TRBV6-5 with TRBJ1-2; D perhaps matches TRBD1 (5 bases). Trimming shortened V by 6 bases and J by 8 bases, and 19 bases separated the two germline ends. Germline-derived CDR1 and CDR2 are MNHEY and SVGAGI. The CDR3 loop spans 14 amino acids. The CDR3 DNA sequence: TGTGCCAGCAGCTCGACAAGGGGCTTTGGAGGCTACACCTTC. It translates to CASSSTRGFGGYTF.

As concerns this clonotype: A read error may be the cause here, since a much bigger clone is one base away. No conserved phenylalanine or tryptophan is present at the end of the CDR3, so a read error is the likely explanation. J is TRBJ2-5 and V is TRBV13; D could derive from TRBD1 or TRBD2 (5 bases each). CDR1 and CDR2 from the germline V gene are PRHDT and FYEKMQ (reference sequence). The CDR3 contains 11 residues. V shed 2 bases and J shed 9 bases, with 7 bases lying between them. The chain's CDR3 is CASSLRGPQYI. CDR3 sequence (DNA): TGTGCCAGCAGCTTAAGGGGACCCCAGTACATC.

Comment on this clonotype: Being one base from a much bigger clone, this may be a read error. The chain links TRBV7-9 to TRBJ2-4; D is ambiguous. Germline CDR1 reads SEHNR; CDR2 reads FQNEAQ (reference sequence). V was cut by 4 bases and J by 11 bases, with 12 bases left in between. CDR3 length equals 12 residues. Here the CDR3 reads CASSSGLCFQYF. The CDR3 DNA reads TGTGCCAGCAGCTCGGGCCTGTGTTTTCAGTACTTC.

About this clonotype itself: Since a much larger clone is just one base distant, this may be a read error. This chain links TRBV6-6 with TRBJ1-1; no definite D call. The CDR3 length is 14 residues. The germline V and J ends were trimmed by 2 bases and 3 bases, with 10 bases remaining between them. Germline CDR1 is MNHNY and CDR2 is SVGAGI (reference sequence). The DNA for the CDR3 is TGTGCCAGCAGTTACCATCACGAGTACACTGAAGCTTTCTTT. Protein product: CASSYHHEYTEAFF.

In the case of this clonotype: A much larger clone differs from this one at a single base, so this may be a read error. The chain couples TRBV4-1 to TRBJ2-7; 10 bases fit TRBD2. Germline values: CDR1 MGHRA, CDR2 YSYEKL. V was pared by 5 bases and J by 7 bases, with 11 bases of the junction left unmatched. There are 15 residues in the CDR3. CDR3 in DNA: TGCGCCAGCAGCAATCGGGGGCTAGCGGGGGAAGAGCAGTACTTC. Amino acids: CASSNRGLAGEEQYF.

Turning to this clonotype: One end of the junction fails to match germline, which may point to a read error. The CDR3 DNA sequence: TGCAATGCTAGAGATGTCAGGGGACTAGACTCTGAGACCCAGTACTTC. Amino acid sequence: CNARDVRGLDSETQYF. This rearrangement joins TRBV20-1 to TRBJ2-5; 8 nucleotides line up with TRBD2. CDR1 is DFQATT, CDR2 SNEGSKA, per germline (reference sequence). The CDR3 covers 16 residues.

Many counts were recorded for this clonotype. The chain employs TRBV29-1 and TRBJ2-7; D possibly matches TRBD1 or TRBD2 (6 bases each). V lost 6 bases and J 6 bases, leaving 18 bases between the germline ends. The germline V gene has CDR1 SQVTM and CDR2 ANQGSEA. The CDR3 extends over 13 amino acids. The CDR3 DNA reads TGCAGCGTCGCGCGGGACCAGGGGACCGAGCAGTACTTC. This encodes CSVARDQGTEQYF.